The 6 T cell receptor beta chains in this list originate from one sample, sequenced in a study of blood T cell repertoires in COVID-19. TCRdb's copy holds only in-frame clones and misses some; the assay was immunoSEQ multiplex PCR. The table records some 70,000 clones, about four fifths of them present only once. Sequencing was done on a sample of peripheral blood. The receptors here all came from a man aged 50 to 59 with COVID-19, enrolled during active disease.

The sample holds a few counts of this clone. CDR3 sequence (DNA): TGTGCCAGTAATGACAGGGATAGCAATCAGCCCCAGCATTTT. Amino acid sequence: CASNDRDSNQPQHF. V gene TRBV19 combines with J gene TRBJ1-5, with TRBD1 matching 7 bases. Per germline, CDR1 LNHDA and CDR2 SQIVND (reference sequence). The ends lost 7 bases at V and 0 bases at J; junction bases unmatched: 3. This CDR3 region has 14 residues.

This sequence joins TRBV19 and TRBJ1-1, with D maybe TRBD1 (6 bases). Trimming took off 4 bases at V and 10 bases at J, with 10 bases between the two ends. The germline CDR1 and CDR2 sequences are LNHDA and SQIVND (reference sequence). The CDR3 sequence is 11 residues long. CDR3 sequence: CASSNGQPAFF. Here the CDR3 DNA reads TGTGCCAGTAGTAACGGACAGCCAGCTTTCTTT.

The chain joins TRBV30 to TRBJ1-1; D remains ambiguous. Germline V lookup: CDR1 GTSNPN, CDR2 SVGIG (reference sequence). CDR3 size: 12 residues. Trimming took off 0 bases at V and 5 bases at J, with 7 bases between the two ends. The CDR3 nucleotides are TGTGCCTGGAGTGTTTCGGTGACTGAAGCTTTCTTT. Translation gives CAWSVSVTEAFF. Together with reference TRBV30 and TRBJ1-1, the CDR3 gives the full variable domain: SQTIHQWPATLVQPVGSPLSLECTVEGTSNPNLYWYRQAAGRGLQLLFYSVGIGQISSEVPQNLSASRPQDRQFILSSKKLLLSDSGFYLCAWSVSVTEAFFGQGTRLTVV.

The chain uses TRBV3-1 (or the pseudogene TRBV3-2) and TRBJ1-2, with 9 bases fitting TRBD1. Germline V gene lookup returns CDR1 LGHDT and CDR2 YNNKEL (reference sequence). The CDR3 is 16 amino acids. V lost 0 bases and J lost 5; bases outside the gene matches: 7. For the CDR3, the DNA is TGTGCCAGCAGCCAAGAAAGTAACAGGGGGCTTTATGGCTACACCTTC. It yields the protein CASSQESNRGLYGYTF.

The chain has TRBV5-1 and TRBJ1-3, with 8 bases identical to TRBD1. Per germline, CDR1 SGHRS and CDR2 YFSETQ. V lost 4 bases to trimming and J lost 4 bases; unmatched junction nucleotides: 7. This CDR3 has 15 amino acids. CDR3 loop: CASSPTGEGGNTIYF. CDR3 DNA sequence: TGCGCCAGCAGCCCGACAGGGGAGGGAGGAAACACCATATATTTT.

This CDR3 reads CASSGAGGMNTGELFF. The CDR3 DNA reads as TGTGCCAGCAGTGGGGCGGGGGGCATGAACACCGGGGAGCTGTTTTTT. The gene calls are TRBV2 and TRBJ2-2; 8 positions agree with TRBD2. In germline, CDR1 is SNHLY, CDR2 FYNNEI. V gave up 4 bases and J gave up 1 base; unmatched junction bases: 5. The CDR3 is made up of 16 amino acids.